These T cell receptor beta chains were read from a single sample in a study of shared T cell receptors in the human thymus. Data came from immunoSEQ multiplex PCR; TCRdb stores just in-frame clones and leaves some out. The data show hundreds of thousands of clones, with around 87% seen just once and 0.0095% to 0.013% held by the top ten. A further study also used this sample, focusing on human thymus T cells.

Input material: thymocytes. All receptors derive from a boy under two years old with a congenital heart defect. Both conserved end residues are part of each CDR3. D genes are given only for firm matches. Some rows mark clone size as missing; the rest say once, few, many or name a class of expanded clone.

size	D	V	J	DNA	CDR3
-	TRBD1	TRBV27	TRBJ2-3	TGTGCCAGCAGTCTCGGACAGGGCGCCACAGATACGCAGTATTTT	CASSLGQGATDTQYF
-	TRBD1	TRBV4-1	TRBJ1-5	TGCGCCAGCAGCCAGCCCCGGGACAGGGGTGGTCAGCCCCAGCATTTT	CASSQPRDRGGQPQHF
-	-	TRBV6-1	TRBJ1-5	TGTGCCAGCACCTTGAGGGCTGGGGGCAATCAGCCCCAGCATTTT	CASTLRAGGNQPQHF
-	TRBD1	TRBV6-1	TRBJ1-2	TGTGCCAGCAGTGAGAGACAGGGCTGGAGGTATGGCTACACCTTC	CASSERQGWRYGYTF
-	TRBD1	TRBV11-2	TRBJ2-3	TGTGCCAGCAGCTTAGAACGCAGGGGGTCTGGCACAGATACGCAGTATTTT	CASSLERRGSGTDTQYF
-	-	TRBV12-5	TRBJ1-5	TGTGCTAGTGGTTTGGTAGGTGGAGGGTTGCACCAGCCCCAGCATTTT	CASGLVGGGLHQPQHF
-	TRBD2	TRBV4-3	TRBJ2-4	TGCGCCAGCAGCCAAGAAAAACTGAGCGGGAGGGCCAAAAACATTCAGTACTTC	CASSQEKLSGRAKNIQYF
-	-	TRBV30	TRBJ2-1	TGTGCCTGGAGGGGGGGGGCAGGGGAATTGAATGAGCAGTTCTTC	CAWRGGAGELNEQFF
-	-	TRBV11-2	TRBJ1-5	TGTGCCAGCAGCTTAGATAGGGGCGGTCAGCCCCAGCATTTT	CASSLDRGGQPQHF
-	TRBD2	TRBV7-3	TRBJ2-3	TGTGCCAGCAGCTTAAGAGCGGGAGTCACAGATACGCAGTATTTT	CASSLRAGVTDTQYF
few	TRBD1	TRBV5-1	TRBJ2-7	TGCGCCAGCAGCGTGGGACAGGGCGCCTACGAGCAGTACTTC	CASSVGQGAYEQYF
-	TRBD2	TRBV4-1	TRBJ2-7	TGCGCCAGCAGCCAGGGCACTAGCGGGAGCTCCTACGAGCAGTACTTC	CASSQGTSGSSYEQYF
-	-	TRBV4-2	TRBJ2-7	TGTGCCAGCCGCCCGGGGGAGCCGTCCTACGAGCAGTACTTC	CASRPGEPSYEQYF
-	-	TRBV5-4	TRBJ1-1	TGTGCCAGCAGCTTTGGGGGGTGGACAAGAGAGAACACTGAAGCTTTCTTT	CASSFGGWTRENTEAFF
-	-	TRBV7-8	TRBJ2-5	TGTGCCAGCAGCCCTATTAGCCGCCAAGAGACCCAGTACTTC	CASSPISRQETQYF
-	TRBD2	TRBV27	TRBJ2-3	TGTGCCAGCAGTTTAGGTCCTAGCGGGAGGGAGTGGGACCGCACAGATACGCAGTATTTT	CASSLGPSGREWDRTDTQYF
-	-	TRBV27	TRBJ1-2	TGTGCCAGCAGTCAGAGGGACACCCACTATGGCTACACCTTC	CASSQRDTHYGYTF
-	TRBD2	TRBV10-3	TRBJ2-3	TGTGCCATCAGTGACCCCTCTAGCGGGAGGCCAGATACGCAGTATTTT	CAISDPSSGRPDTQYF
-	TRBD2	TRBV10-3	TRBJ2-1	TGTGCCATCAGTGAACGACTAGCGGGAGTCGAGCAGTTCTTC	CAISERLAGVEQFF
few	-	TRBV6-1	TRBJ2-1	TGTGCCAGCAGTGAGGGTCGGGAGATCGGTGAGCAGTTCTTC	CASSEGREIGEQFF
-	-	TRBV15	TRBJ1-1	TGTGCCACCAGGGGAGGGGGGGAGGGTGAAGCTTTCTTT	CATRGGGEGEAFF
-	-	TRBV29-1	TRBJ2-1	TGCAGCGTTGAAGATTGGGGCCATCCCGGTTACAATGAGCAGTTCTTC	CSVEDWGHPGYNEQFF
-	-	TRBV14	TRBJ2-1	TGTGCCAGCAGCCAATTTGCTAACTCCTACAATGAGCAGTTCTTC	CASSQFANSYNEQFF
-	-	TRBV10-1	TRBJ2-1	TGCGCCAGCATAACAGGAAACTCCTACAATGAGCAGTTCTTC	CASITGNSYNEQFF
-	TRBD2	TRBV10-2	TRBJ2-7	TGCGCCAGCAGGGAGGGACTAGCCCACGAGCAGTACTTC	CASREGLAHEQYF
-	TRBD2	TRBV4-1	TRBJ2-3	TGCGCCAGCAGCCAAGCCCTAGCGGGGTCCACAGATACGCAGTATTTT	CASSQALAGSTDTQYF
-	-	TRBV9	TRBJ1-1	TGTGCCAGCAGCGTAGCCCAAGCGATGAACACTGAAGCTTTCTTT	CASSVAQAMNTEAFF
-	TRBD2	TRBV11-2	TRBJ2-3	TGTGCCAGCAGCTCGACGCGGACTAGCGGGAGATGGGATACGCAGTATTTT	CASSSTRTSGRWDTQYF
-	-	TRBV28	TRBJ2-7	TGTGCCAGCAGTTTTGTTCGCGGGGTTAAGTCCTACGAGCAGTACTTC	CASSFVRGVKSYEQYF
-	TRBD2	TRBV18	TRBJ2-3	TGTGCCAGCTCACCCTCTAGCGGGAGGGCAGATACGCAGTATTTT	CASSPSSGRADTQYF
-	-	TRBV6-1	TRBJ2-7	TGTGCCAGCCTGTCCTACGAGCAGTACTTC	CASLSYEQYF
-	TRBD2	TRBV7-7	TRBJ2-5	TGTGCCAGCAGTCCAGGGACTAGCGGGAAAGAGACCCAGTACTTC	CASSPGTSGKETQYF
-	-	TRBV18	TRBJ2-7	TGTGCCAGCTCACCCACCATCCCGAGAGGGAGCGCGTCCTACGAGCAGTACTTC	CASSPTIPRGSASYEQYF
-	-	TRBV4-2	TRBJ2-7	TGTGCCAGCAGCCAAGGGGCCGAGCGGGTCTACGAGCAGTACTTC	CASSQGAERVYEQYF
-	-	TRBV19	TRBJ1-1	TGTGCCAGTAGAAGAATACAGGTAGCGGACACTGAAGCTTTCTTT	CASRRIQVADTEAFF
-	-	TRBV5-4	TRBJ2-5	TGTGCCAGCAGCTTGGAAGGTTGCGCCTCCGGGGAGACCCAGTACTTC	CASSLEGCASGETQYF
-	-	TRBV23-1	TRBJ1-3	TGCGCCAGCAGTCACCGTGGAGTAATCGAAAACACCATATATTTT	CASSHRGVIENTIYF
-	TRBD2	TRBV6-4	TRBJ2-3	TGTGCCAGCAGTGACTCATTGGGAGGGCCATCTAGCACAGATACGCAGTATTTT	CASSDSLGGPSSTDTQYF
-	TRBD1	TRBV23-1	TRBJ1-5	TGCGCCAGCAGTCAATCGTGTCGGGACAGGGGATTCCAGCCCCAGCATTTT	CASSQSCRDRGFQPQHF
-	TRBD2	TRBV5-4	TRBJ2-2	TGTGCCAGCAGCTTGGATCGTAGGACTAGCAGGACCGGGGAGCTGTTTTTT	CASSLDRRTSRTGELFF
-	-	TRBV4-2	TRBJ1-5	TGTGCCAGCAGCCAAATAGGGAGTAGCAATCAGCCCCAGCATTTT	CASSQIGSSNQPQHF
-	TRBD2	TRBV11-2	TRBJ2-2	TGTGCCAGCAGCTTAGCCGAGGTCGGGAGGAACGTAAGCGGGGAGCTGTTTTTT	CASSLAEVGRNVSGELFF
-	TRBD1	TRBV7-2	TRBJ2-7	TGTGCCAGCAGCTTAGCGTGGACAGGGGACGAGCAGTACTTC	CASSLAWTGDEQYF
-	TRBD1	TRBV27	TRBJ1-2	TGTGCCAGCAGTTTGCGTCGGGACAGGGGGCTGATTGGCTACACCTTC	CASSLRRDRGLIGYTF
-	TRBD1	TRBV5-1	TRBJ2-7	TGCGCCAGCAGCTTGGAGGTCTGGACAGGGACCTACGAGCAGTACTTC	CASSLEVWTGTYEQYF
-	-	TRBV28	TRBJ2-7	TGTGCCAGCAGAGCACACAGACAGGTCACCTACGAGCAGTACTTC	CASRAHRQVTYEQYF
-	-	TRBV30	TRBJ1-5	TGTGCCTGGAGCGCGCCCCACTATAGCAATCAGCCCCAGCATTTT	CAWSAPHYSNQPQHF
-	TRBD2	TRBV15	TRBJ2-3	TGTGCCACCAGCAGAGACCACATTAGCGGGAGGGGATCAGATACGCAGTATTTT	CATSRDHISGRGSDTQYF
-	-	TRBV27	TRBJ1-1	TGTGCCAGCAGTTTAGCTCCGGACACTGAAGCTTTCTTT	CASSLAPDTEAFF
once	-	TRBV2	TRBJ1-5	TGTGCCAGCAGTGGGGCAGGGGCCAATCAGCCCCAGCATTTT	CASSGAGANQPQHF